This TCR beta chain was observed in a study of CD8+ T cells in alopecia areata. In each case, RNA was isolated and then reverse transcribed into cDNA as the sequencing template. Profiling relied on immunoSEQ multiplex PCR, and the TCRdb table lists in-frame clones only, not all of them. The sample lists about 97,000 clones, 41% occurring once. Lesional scalp tissue (obtained by punch biopsy) and peripheral blood were collected from alopecia areata patients. This CDR3 spans 14 amino acids. Germline V gives CDR1 LGHNA, CDR2 YSLEER. Trimming pared 0 bases from V and 0 bases from J, leaving 2 bases between.

This rearrangement joins TRBV4-3 to TRBJ2-2; D is uncertain. The TCR sequence derives from a human donor with alopecia areata. Sequenced material: CD4+ T cells sorted from blood. The CDR3 sequence is CASSQDTNTGELFF. In DNA, the CDR3 is TGCGCCAGCAGCCAAGATACGAACACCGGGGAGCTGTTTTTT.